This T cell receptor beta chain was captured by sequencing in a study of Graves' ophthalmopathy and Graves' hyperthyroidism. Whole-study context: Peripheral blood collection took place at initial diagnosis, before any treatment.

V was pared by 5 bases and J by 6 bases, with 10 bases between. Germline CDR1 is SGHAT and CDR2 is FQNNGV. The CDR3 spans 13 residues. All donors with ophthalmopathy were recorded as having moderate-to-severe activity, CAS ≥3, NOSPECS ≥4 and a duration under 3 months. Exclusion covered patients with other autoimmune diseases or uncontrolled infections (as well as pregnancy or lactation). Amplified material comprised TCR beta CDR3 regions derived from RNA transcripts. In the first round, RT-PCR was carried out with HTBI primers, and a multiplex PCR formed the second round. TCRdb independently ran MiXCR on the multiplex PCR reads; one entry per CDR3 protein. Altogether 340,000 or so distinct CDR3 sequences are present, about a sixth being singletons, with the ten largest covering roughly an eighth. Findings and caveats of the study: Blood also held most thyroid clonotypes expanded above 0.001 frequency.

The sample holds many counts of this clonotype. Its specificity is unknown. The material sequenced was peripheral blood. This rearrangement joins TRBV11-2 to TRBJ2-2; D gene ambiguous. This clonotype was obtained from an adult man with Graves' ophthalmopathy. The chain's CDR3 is CASSQPVSGELFF. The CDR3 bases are TGTGCCAGCAGCCAGCCGGTGTCCGGGGAGCTGTTTTTT.